The entry that follows covers one TCR beta chain sequence. This specimen belongs to a study of blood T cell repertoires in COVID-19. Study details: Collection of acute and convalescent COVID-19 samples took place in the United States, Italy and Spain.

Germline loops: CDR1 SQVTM, CDR2 ANQGSEA. V was clipped by 7 bases and J by 0 bases, with 15 bases between them. The CDR3 has 14 residues. The table came from immunoSEQ multiplex PCR; TCRdb's copy has only in-frame clones and leaves some out. This sample yields 250,000 to 300,000 clones, of which 75% to 90% are seen a single time; roughly 4.6% belongs to the top ten. The chain combines TRBV29-1 with TRBJ1-1, with a possible D match to TRBD1 (6 bases). This receptor was obtained from a man aged 60 to 69 who had recovered from COVID-19. Sequencing input: peripheral blood. The CDR3 is CSGGFGTMNTEAFF. The CDR3, as DNA: TGCAGCGGGGGTTTCGGGACAATGAACACTGAAGCTTTCTTT.